These T cell receptor beta chains were read from a single sample in a study of cytomegalovirus exposure and HLA in healthy donors. The assay was immunoSEQ multiplex PCR, and TCRdb's table has in-frame clones only and misses some. The sample has 150,000 to 200,000 clones; roughly 78% are singletons. Sample: PBMCs. The receptors were gathered from a man aged 35 to 55 in good health and CMV-seropositive. Both conserved end residues are part of each CDR3. D genes are given only for firm matches. The listing skips clone size in some rows; elsewhere it reads once, few, many or a size class.

TRBD1 | TRBJ1-2 | TRBV27 | few | CASSATGWAGYTF | TGTGCCAGCAGTGCGACAGGGTGGGCCGGCTACACCTTC
NA | TRBJ2-3 | TRBV7-3 | NA | CASSFGTDTQYF | TGTGCCAGCAGCTTCGGCACAGATACGCAGTATTTT
NA | TRBJ1-2 | TRBV30 | NA | CAWSPQGPRDGYTF | TGTGCCTGGAGTCCTCAGGGCCCTCGGGATGGCTACACCTTC
NA | TRBJ1-1 | TRBV18 | NA | CASSPSAATMNTEAFF | TGTGCCAGCTCACCCTCGGCAGCTACTATGAACACTGAAGCTTTCTTT
NA | TRBJ1-1 | TRBV19 | once | CASREGNTEAFF | TGTGCCAGTAGAGAGGGGAACACTGAAGCTTTCTTT
TRBD1 | TRBJ1-1 | TRBV10-3 | NA | CAISKDRDTEAFF | TGTGCCATCAGTAAGGACAGGGACACTGAAGCTTTCTTT
NA | TRBJ2-1 | TRBV4-3 | NA | CASSQDPGSYNEQFF | TGCGCCAGCAGCCAAGATCCGGGCTCCTACAATGAGCAGTTCTTC
NA | TRBJ2-2 | TRBV30 | NA | CAWTANTGELFF | TGTGCCTGGACAGCGAACACCGGGGAGCTGTTTTTT
TRBD1 | TRBJ2-7 | TRBV5-1 | NA | CASSPDRGSEQYF | TGCGCCAGCAGCCCCGACAGGGGAAGCGAGCAGTACTTC
TRBD2 | TRBJ2-5 | TRBV11-2 | few | CASSRAGTTPETQYF | TGTGCCAGCAGTCGAGCCGGGACTACCCCAGAGACCCAGTACTTC
NA | TRBJ2-7 | TRBV6-1 | few | CASSSEPTGTEQYF | TGTGCCAGCAGTTCCGAACCTACAGGTACCGAGCAGTACTTC
TRBD2 | TRBJ2-3 | TRBV7-8 | NA | CASSLEGRGGTDTQYF | TGTGCCAGCAGCTTAGAAGGGCGGGGGGGAACAGATACGCAGTATTTT
NA | TRBJ1-1 | TRBV30 | NA | CAWSVAYTEAFF | TGTGCCTGGAGTGTGGCATACACTGAAGCTTTCTTT
TRBD2 | TRBJ2-1 | TRBV4-1 | once | CASSQDGVAGGPYNEQFF | TGCGCCAGCAGCCAAGATGGGGTAGCGGGGGGGCCCTACAATGAGCAGTTCTTC
TRBD1 | TRBJ2-7 | TRBV4-3 | once | CASSQENRGEQYF | TGCGCCAGCAGCCAAGAAAACAGGGGCGAGCAGTACTTC
NA | TRBJ1-5 | TRBV10-3 | NA | CAISPDGVGNQPQHF | TGTGCCATCAGTCCGGACGGGGTGGGCAATCAGCCCCAGCATTTT
NA | TRBJ1-1 | TRBV11-1 | NA | CASRHGRGSDTEAFF | TGTGCCAGCAGACACGGGCGGGGGTCGGACACTGAAGCTTTCTTT
NA | TRBJ2-1 | TRBV7-6 | NA | CASSLARAGYEQFF | TGTGCCAGCAGCTTAGCTCGAGCGGGCTATGAGCAGTTCTTC
NA | TRBJ2-3 | TRBV7-9 | NA | CASSSATRTDTQYF | TGTGCCAGCAGCTCAGCGACACGCACAGATACGCAGTATTTT
NA | TRBJ1-2 | TRBV29-1 | NA | CSVASLGGSRYGYTF | TGCAGCGTTGCCTCTTTGGGGGGGTCGCGCTATGGCTACACCTTC
TRBD1 | TRBJ1-2 | TRBV6-4 | NA | CASSARTGGALDYGYTF | TGTGCCAGCAGTGCCCGGACAGGGGGCGCTTTGGACTATGGCTACACCTTC
NA | TRBJ1-2 | TRBV6-5 | once | CASKEGDYGYTF | TGTGCCAGCAAGGAGGGTGACTATGGCTACACCTTC
TRBD2 | TRBJ2-3 | TRBV9 | NA | CASRSGRYVSTDTQYF | TGTGCCAGCAGGAGCGGGAGATATGTTAGCACAGATACGCAGTATTTT
TRBD2 | TRBJ2-7 | TRBV27 | NA | CASSLYSGEPLGEQYF | TGTGCCAGCAGTTTGTATAGCGGGGAACCTCTGGGGGAGCAGTACTTC
TRBD1 | TRBJ2-5 | TRBV27 | NA | CASSLYRGLRETQYF | TGTGCCAGCAGTTTATACAGGGGGCTTAGGGAGACCCAGTACTTC
NA | TRBJ1-1 | TRBV9 | NA | CASSVGEQGATEAFF | TGTGCCAGCAGCGTAGGAGAACAGGGAGCCACTGAAGCTTTCTTT
TRBD1 | TRBJ2-1 | TRBV6-4 | NA | CASRDRGNNEQFF | TGTGCCAGCCGGGACAGGGGGAACAATGAGCAGTTCTTC